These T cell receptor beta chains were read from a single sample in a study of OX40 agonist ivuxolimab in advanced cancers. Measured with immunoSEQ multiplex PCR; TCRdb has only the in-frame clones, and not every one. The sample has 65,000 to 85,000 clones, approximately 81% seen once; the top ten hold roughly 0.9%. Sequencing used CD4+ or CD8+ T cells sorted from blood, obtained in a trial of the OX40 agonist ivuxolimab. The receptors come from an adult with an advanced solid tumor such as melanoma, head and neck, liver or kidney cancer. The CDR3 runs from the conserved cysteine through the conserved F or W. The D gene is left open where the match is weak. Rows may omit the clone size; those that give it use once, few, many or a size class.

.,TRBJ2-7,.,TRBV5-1,TGCGCCAGCAGCCAGGAGGGCTGGTCCTACGAGCAGTACTTC,CASSQEGWSYEQYF
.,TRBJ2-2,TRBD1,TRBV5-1,TGCGCCAGCAGCCGACAGGGACAGGGGAACACCGGGGAGCTGTTTTTT,CASSRQGQGNTGELFF
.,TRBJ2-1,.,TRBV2,TGTGCCAGCAGCCGGGACTCTGTCTACAATGAGCAGTTCTTC,CASSRDSVYNEQFF
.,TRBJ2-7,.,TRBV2,TGTGCCAGCAGTGAAGGGGCAGGGAGCTACGAGCAGTACTTC,CASSEGAGSYEQYF
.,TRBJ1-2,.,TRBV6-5,TGTGCCAGCAGTTACTCGATTCTAACGCTTAACTATGGCTACACCTTC,CASSYSILTLNYGYTF
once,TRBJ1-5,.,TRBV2,TGTGCCAGCGAACCGGACAGTACCAATCAGCCCCAGCATTTT,CASEPDSTNQPQHF
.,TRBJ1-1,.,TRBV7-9,TGTGCCAGCAGCCCCCGTTCGGGACATGCTCGCACTGAAGCTTTCTTT,CASSPRSGHARTEAFF
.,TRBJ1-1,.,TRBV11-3,TGTGCCAGCAGCTTATATGCCGGGTGGGGGGCCCGTTCGGTGAACACTGAAGCTTTCTTT,CASSLYAGWGARSVNTEAFF
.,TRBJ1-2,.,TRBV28,TGTGCCAGCAGCTCGGGAACAGGGTATTTCGGCTACACCTTC,CASSSGTGYFGYTF
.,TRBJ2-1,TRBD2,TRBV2,TGTGCCAGCATGGTGGGACTAGCGGGTTTCAATGAGCAGTTCTTC,CASMVGLAGFNEQFF
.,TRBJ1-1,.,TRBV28,TGTGCCAGCAGTTTTAAGGTCCGTGAAGCTTTCTTT,CASSFKVREAFF
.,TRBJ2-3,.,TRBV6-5,TGTGCCAGCAGTTACTCGACGGCCAGCCCAGATACGCAGTATTTT,CASSYSTASPDTQYF
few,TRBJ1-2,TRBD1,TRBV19,TGTGCCACCCTACCCGCCCAGGGGGCGGGGGGCTACACCTTC,CATLPAQGAGGYTF
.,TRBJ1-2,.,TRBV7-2,TGTGCCAGCAGCTTAGCTGGGGGATCCAACTATGGCTACACCTTC,CASSLAGGSNYGYTF
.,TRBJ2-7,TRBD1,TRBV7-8,TGTGCCAGCAGTTATGGAGTTGCGGGACAGGGCGCCGAGCAGTACTTC,CASSYGVAGQGAEQYF
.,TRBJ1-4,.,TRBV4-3,TGCGCCAGCAGCCAAGATCTTTTGGGGGGTCTCTCCAATGAAAAACTGTTTTTT,CASSQDLLGGLSNEKLFF
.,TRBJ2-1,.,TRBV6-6,TGTGCCAGCAGTTACTGGGGCAATGAGCAGTTCTTC,CASSYWGNEQFF
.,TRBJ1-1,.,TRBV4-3,TGCGCCGAACCGGGGCAGGGGAACACTGAAGCTTTCTTT,CAEPGQGNTEAFF
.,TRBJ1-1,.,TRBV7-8,TGTGCCAGCAGCTTACATACCCACGAAACTGAAGCTTTCTTT,CASSLHTHETEAFF
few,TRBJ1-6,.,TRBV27,TGTGCCAGCAGTTTCTCCCAGGGAAATTCACCCCTCCACTTT,CASSFSQGNSPLHF
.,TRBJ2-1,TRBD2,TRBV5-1,TGCGCCAGCAGCGACGGACTAGCGGGTCGGGCAGGCAATGAGCAGTTCTTC,CASSDGLAGRAGNEQFF
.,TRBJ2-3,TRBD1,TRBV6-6,TGTGCCAGCAGCTTGACAGGGAACGCAGATACGCAGTATTTT,CASSLTGNADTQYF
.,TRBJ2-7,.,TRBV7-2,TGTGCCAGCAGCTTCTTGACAGGGAGGTACTCCTACGAGCAGTACTTC,CASSFLTGRYSYEQYF
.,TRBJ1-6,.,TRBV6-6,TGTGCCAGCAGCTATTCCGGGACCAGTAATTCACCCCTCCACTTT,CASSYSGTSNSPLHF
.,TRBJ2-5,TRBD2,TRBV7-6,TGTGCCAGCAGCTTAGAGCCGTCCCGGACTAGGGAGACCCAGTACTTC,CASSLEPSRTRETQYF
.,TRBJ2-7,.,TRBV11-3,TGTGCCAGCAGCTTGGAGGGGACCCCATCCTACGAGCAGTACTTC,CASSLEGTPSYEQYF
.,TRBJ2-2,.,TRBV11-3,TGTGCCAGCAGCCGGCAGTTTTGGGGAACCGGGGAGCTGTTTTTT,CASSRQFWGTGELFF
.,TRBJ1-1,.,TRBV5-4,TGTGCCAGCAGCCCGGGCCTGTTACCCGACACTGAAGCTTTCTTT,CASSPGLLPDTEAFF
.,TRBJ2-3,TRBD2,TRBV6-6,TGTGCCAGCGGGAAAGCGGGGGAGAGCACAGATACGCAGTATTTT,CASGKAGESTDTQYF
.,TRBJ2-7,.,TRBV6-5,TGTGCCAGCAGTTTGGACAGTCGCCGCCGCTACGAGCAGTACTTC,CASSLDSRRRYEQYF
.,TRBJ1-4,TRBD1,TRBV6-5,TGTGCCAGCAGTTACTCGGGACAGGGAAGGAGAAAACTGTTTTTT,CASSYSGQGRRKLFF
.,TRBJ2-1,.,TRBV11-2,TGTGCCAGCAGACCCCGATGGGAAACCGAGAATGAGCAGTTCTTC,CASRPRWETENEQFF
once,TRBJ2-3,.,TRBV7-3,TGTGCCAGCAGCTTAAATCCGGATACGCAGTATTTT,CASSLNPDTQYF
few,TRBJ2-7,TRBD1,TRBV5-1,TGCGCCAGCAGCTCGGGACAGGGAAACGAGCAGTACTTC,CASSSGQGNEQYF
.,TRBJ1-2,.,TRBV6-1,TGTGCCAGCAGTGAAATCCCCTATGGCTACACCTTC,CASSEIPYGYTF
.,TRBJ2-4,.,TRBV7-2,TGTGCCAGCAGCTTAGGGGGCGGGTTGGGCCGGATTCAGTACTTC,CASSLGGGLGRIQYF
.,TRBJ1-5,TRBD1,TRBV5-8,TGTGCCAGCAGCGTGGGACAGTCATACAATCAGCCCCAGCATTTT,CASSVGQSYNQPQHF
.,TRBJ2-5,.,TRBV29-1,TGCAGCGTTCGGGGTATCCAAGAGACCCAGTACTTC,CSVRGIQETQYF
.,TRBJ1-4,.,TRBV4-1,TGCGCCAGCAGCCAAGAAGGCAGGGTGGATGAAAAACTGTTTTTT,CASSQEGRVDEKLFF
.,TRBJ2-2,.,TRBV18,TGTGCCAGCTCACTGAACACCGGGGAGCTGTTTTTT,CASSLNTGELFF
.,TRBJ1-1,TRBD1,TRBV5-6,TGTGCCAGCAGATACGGACAGGGGGGAAACACTGAAGCTTTCTTT,CASRYGQGGNTEAFF
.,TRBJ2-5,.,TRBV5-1,TGCGCCAGCAGCCCAGGTGCGGAGACCCAGTACTTC,CASSPGAETQYF
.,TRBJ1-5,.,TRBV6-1,TGTGCCAGCAGTGGGGCAGGGCCCATGCAGCCCCAGCATTTT,CASSGAGPMQPQHF
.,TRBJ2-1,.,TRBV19,TGTGCCAGTAGTATAGCTCGTCTGGAAAACAATGAGCAGTTCTTC,CASSIARLENNEQFF
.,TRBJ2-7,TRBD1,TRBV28,TGTGCCAGCAGTTCATCTACAGGGGGGTCCTACGAGCAGTACTTC,CASSSSTGGSYEQYF
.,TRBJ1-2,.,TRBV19,TGTGCCAGTACAGACGACGGGACACCGAGGTATGGCTACACCTTC,CASTDDGTPRYGYTF
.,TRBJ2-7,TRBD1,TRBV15,TGTGCCACCAGCAGGTACCTAGGGACAGGAGTTATCTCCTACGAGCAGTACTTC,CATSRYLGTGVISYEQYF
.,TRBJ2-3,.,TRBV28,TGTGCCAGCAGTACCCATGGGGGCCCCGAGACAGATACGCAGTATTTT,CASSTHGGPETDTQYF
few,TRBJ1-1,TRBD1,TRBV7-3,TGTGCCAGCAGCCTGACAGGGGACACTGAAGCTTTCTTT,CASSLTGDTEAFF
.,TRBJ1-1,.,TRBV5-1,TGCGCCAGCAGCTTGAGGGGTCTGAACACTGAAGCTTTCTTT,CASSLRGLNTEAFF
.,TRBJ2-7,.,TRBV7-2,TGTGCCAGCAGCTTAGTCCGGGGACCCAGCAGCGAGCAGTACTTC,CASSLVRGPSSEQYF
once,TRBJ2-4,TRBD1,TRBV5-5,TGTGCCAGCAGCTCGGGAGGGACAGGGGACATTCAGTACTTC,CASSSGGTGDIQYF
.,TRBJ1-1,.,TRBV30,TGTGCCTGGAGTGCCTTTTCAGGGATCGGGAACACTGAAGCTTTCTTT,CAWSAFSGIGNTEAFF
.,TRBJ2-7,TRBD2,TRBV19,TGTGCCAGTTCGGAGCGGGGGACCGAGCAGTACTTC,CASSERGTEQYF
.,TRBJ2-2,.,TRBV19,TGTGCCAGTATGGTCGGGGTCCCAGCCGGGGAGCTGTTTTTT,CASMVGVPAGELFF
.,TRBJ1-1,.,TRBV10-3,TGTGCCATCAGTGTAGCGGCGGAAGGGGCTGAAGCTTTCTTT,CAISVAAEGAEAFF
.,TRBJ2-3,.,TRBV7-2,TGTGCCAGCACTATTTGGGGGTTAAGCACAGATATGCAGTATTTT,CASTIWGLSTDMQYF
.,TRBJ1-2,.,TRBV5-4,TGTGCCAGCAGCCCCCTGACAGGAGGAATGGATGGCTACACCTTC,CASSPLTGGMDGYTF
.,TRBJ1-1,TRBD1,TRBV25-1,TGTGCCAGCCGACTTGGACAGGGGATCGGAGCTTTCTTT,CASRLGQGIGAFF